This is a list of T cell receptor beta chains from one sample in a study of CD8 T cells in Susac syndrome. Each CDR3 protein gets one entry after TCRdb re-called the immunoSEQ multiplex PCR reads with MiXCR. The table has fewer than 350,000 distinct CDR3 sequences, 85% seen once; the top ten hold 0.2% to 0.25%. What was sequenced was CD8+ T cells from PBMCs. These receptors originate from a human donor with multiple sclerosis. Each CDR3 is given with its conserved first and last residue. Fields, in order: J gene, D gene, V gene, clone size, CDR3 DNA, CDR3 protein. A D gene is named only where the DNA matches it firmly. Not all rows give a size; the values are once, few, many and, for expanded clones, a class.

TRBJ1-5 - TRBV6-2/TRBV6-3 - TGTGCCAGCAGCCCGGGGATTCAGCCCCAGCATTTT CASSPGIQPQHF
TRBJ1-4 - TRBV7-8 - TGTGCCAGCAGCTTAGGCGACAGCTCGGGAGTCAATGAAAAACTGTTTTTT CASSLGDSSGVNEKLFF
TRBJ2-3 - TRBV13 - TGTGCCAGCAGCGAAGGAGGGGGTACGCAGTATTTT CASSEGGGTQYF
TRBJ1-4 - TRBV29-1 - TGCAGCGTTTGGGACGCCCCTGAAAAACTGTTTTTT CSVWDAPEKLFF
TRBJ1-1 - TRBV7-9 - TGTGCCAGCAGCCCGGGGCGGAGTGAAGCTTTCTTT CASSPGRSEAFF
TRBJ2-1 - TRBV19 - TGTGCCAGTAGTGAAACTACGGGATACAATGAGCAGTTCTTC CASSETTGYNEQFF
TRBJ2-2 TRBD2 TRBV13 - TGTGCCAGCAGCTTGACTAGCGGGTACTCGAACACCGGGGAGCTGTTTTTT CASSLTSGYSNTGELFF
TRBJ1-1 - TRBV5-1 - TGCGCCAGCAGCTTGTGGAGAGGGCCTGAAGCTTTCTTT CASSLWRGPEAFF
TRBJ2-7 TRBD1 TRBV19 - TGTGCCAGTAGTACAGAGGGACAGGGGGTCGACGAGCAGTACTTC CASSTEGQGVDEQYF
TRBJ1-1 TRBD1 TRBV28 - TGTGCCAGCAGTTTATGGGACAGGGTTTCTGAAGCTTTCTTT CASSLWDRVSEAFF
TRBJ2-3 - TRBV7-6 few TGTGCCAGCAGCTTAGTTTTAGGACTTATCACAGATACGCAGTATTTT CASSLVLGLITDTQYF
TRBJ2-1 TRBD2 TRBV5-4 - TGTGCCAGCAGTTCTGGGACTAGCGGGAGGGATGAGCAGTTCTTC CASSSGTSGRDEQFF
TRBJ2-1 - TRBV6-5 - TGTGCCAGCAGTCACACACAGGGTAGGAATGAGCAGTTCTTC CASSHTQGRNEQFF
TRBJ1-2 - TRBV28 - TGTGCCAGCAGTTTGATATGGGGATGGGACTATGGCTACACCTTC CASSLIWGWDYGYTF
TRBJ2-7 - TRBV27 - TGTGCCAGCAGTCCAGTCGAATTTGAGGGCTCCTACGAGCAGTACTTC CASSPVEFEGSYEQYF
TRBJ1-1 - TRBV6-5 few TGTGCCAGCAGGACCATGAACACTGAAGCTTTCTTT CASRTMNTEAFF
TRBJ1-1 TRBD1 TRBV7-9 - TGTGCCAGCAGCTCACCGGGACAGGAATTAGGTGAAGCTTTCTTT CASSSPGQELGEAFF
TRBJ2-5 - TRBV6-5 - TGTGCCAGCAGTTACGGCAAGGGGCAGGCCCCGGGAGAGACCCAGTACTTC CASSYGKGQAPGETQYF
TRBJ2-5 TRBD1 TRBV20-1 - TGCAGTGCTAGAGACGGACAGGGGGTTTACCAAGAGACCCAGTACTTC CSARDGQGVYQETQYF
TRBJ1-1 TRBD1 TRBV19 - TGTGCCAGTAGTCAACAGGGGACGTCGGCGGAGGCTTTCTTT CASSQQGTSAEAFF
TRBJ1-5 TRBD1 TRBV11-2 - TGTGCCAGCTCAACGGGACAGAGCAATCAGCCCCAGCATTTT CASSTGQSNQPQHF
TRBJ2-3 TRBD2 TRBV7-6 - TGTGCCAGCAGCTTAATGGGGAGCGGGAGAGATACGCAGTATTTT CASSLMGSGRDTQYF
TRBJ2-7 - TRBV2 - TGTGCCAGCACGGGGGTTACCTACGAGCAGTACTTC CASTGVTYEQYF
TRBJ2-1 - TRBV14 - TGTGCCAGCAGCCAAGATCCCGGGCAACGGGAGCAGTTCTTC CASSQDPGQREQFF
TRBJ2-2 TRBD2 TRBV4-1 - TGCGCCAGCAGCCAAGAGTGGACTAGCGGGAGTTCCGGGGAGCTGTTTTTT CASSQEWTSGSSGELFF
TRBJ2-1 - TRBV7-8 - TGTGCCAGCAGCTTAAGAGAGGGGGGTGAGCAGTTCTTC CASSLREGGEQFF
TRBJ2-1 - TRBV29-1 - TGCAGCGTTGTTGCGGCGAATTACAATGAGCAGTTCTTC CSVVAANYNEQFF
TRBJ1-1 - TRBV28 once TGTGCCAGCAGTCTTCCATCATTCCTCACCACTGAAGCTTTCTTT CASSLPSFLTTEAFF
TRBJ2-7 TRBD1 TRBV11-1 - TGTGCCAGCAGCCCTCCCGACAGGGGGCTGGACTACGAGCAGTACTTC CASSPPDRGLDYEQYF
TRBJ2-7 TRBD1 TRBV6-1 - TGTGCCAGCAGTTTCGCAGGGGGTTCCTACGAGCAGTACTTC CASSFAGGSYEQYF
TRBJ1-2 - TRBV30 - TGTGCCTGGAGTGGGCTCGGTGGCTACACCTTC CAWSGLGGYTF
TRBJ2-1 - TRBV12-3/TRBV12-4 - TGTGCCAGCAGTTTAGGGGCGATCCCCAGCTCCTACAATGAGCAGTTCTTC CASSLGAIPSSYNEQFF
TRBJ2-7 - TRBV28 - TGTGCCAGCAGTATTAGACGGTGGTCCTACGAGCAGTACTTC CASSIRRWSYEQYF
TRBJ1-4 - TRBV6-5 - TGTGCCAGCAGCGAGGACTCCACGAGTGAAAAACTGTTTTTT CASSEDSTSEKLFF